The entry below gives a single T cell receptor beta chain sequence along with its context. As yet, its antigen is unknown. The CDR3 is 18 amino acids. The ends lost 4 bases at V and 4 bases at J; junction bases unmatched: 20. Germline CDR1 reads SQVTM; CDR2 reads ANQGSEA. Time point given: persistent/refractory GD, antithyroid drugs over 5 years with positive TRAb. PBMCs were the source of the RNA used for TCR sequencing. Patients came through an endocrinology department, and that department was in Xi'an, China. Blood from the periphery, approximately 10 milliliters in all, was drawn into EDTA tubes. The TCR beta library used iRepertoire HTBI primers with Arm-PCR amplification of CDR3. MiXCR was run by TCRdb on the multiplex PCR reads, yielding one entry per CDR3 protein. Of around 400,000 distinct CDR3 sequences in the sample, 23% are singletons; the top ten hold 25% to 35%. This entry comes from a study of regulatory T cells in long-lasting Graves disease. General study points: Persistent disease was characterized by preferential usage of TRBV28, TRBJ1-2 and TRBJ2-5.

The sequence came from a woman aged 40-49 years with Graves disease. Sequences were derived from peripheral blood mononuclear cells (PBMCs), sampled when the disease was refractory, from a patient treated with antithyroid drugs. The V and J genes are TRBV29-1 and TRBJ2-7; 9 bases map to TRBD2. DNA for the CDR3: TGCAGCGTTGCCCTCGGGGGTAGCGGGAGATCTGTGTGGTACGAGCAGTACTTC. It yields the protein CSVALGGSGRSVWYEQYF.